This TCR beta chain is from a study of identical twins. Findings and limits, study-wide: The study found excess low generation probability among twin-shared out-of-frame alpha sequences. The study based its conclusions on cross-sectional statistical analysis and did not follow the same donors. High-abundance cord blood beta clonotypes had fewer insertions; memory repertoires showed none.

A remark on this clonotype: What it binds is not known.

In germline, CDR1 is SGHRS, CDR2 YFSETQ. V was trimmed by 4 bases and J by 3 bases, leaving 11 bases between them. The length of the CDR3 is 13 residues. TCRdb reanalysed the 5' RACE reads using MiXCR and keeps one entry per CDR3 protein. The sample contains approximately 300,000 distinct CDR3 sequences, 8.5% to 9.5% of which appear only once. The data also belong to a second study, concerning yellow fever vaccine responses in identical twins.

The clonotype comes from a woman under 30 in good health. Sequencing input: CD8+ T cells sorted from blood. The V call is TRBV5-1, the J call TRBJ2-7; no definite D call. The CDR3 DNA is TGCGCCAGCAGCCAGAGACTCGACTACGAGCAGTACTTC. Its translation is CASSQRLDYEQYF.